Below, 23 T cell receptor beta chains from the same sample are listed, as sequenced in a study of blood T cell repertoires in COVID-19 (dated by TCRdb to about 2020). Receptor amplification or capture employed the immunoSEQ multiplex PCR assay. TCRdb provides this immuneACCESS table in a form limited to in-frame rearrangements. Some clones are lacking; in checked studies, under half of them reflect an unresolved V gene, and why the rest are absent is not known. This sample lists hundreds of thousands of clones; 90% to 95% were detected once. The ten top clones hold under 3.5% of the sample. Sequencing was performed on peripheral blood. These receptors were taken from a woman under 30 who had recovered from COVID-19.

The rearrangement uses TRBV21-1 and TRBJ2-2; the tabulated D call, TRBD1, remains unverified against the DNA. TRBV21-1 is deemed a pseudogene. This CDR3 contains 16 residues. CDR3 sequence reads: CASSKASSRGCRELFF. For the CDR3, the DNA is TGTGCCAGCAGCAAAGCTTCCTCCAGGGGTTGTCGGGAGCTGTTTTTT.

V is TRBV3-1 (or the pseudogene TRBV3-2) and J is TRBJ2-2, with TRBD1 matching over 8 bases. This CDR3 spans 15 amino acids. After removal of 4 bases from V and 5 bases from J, the junction contained 6 bases not matched to a gene. Germline CDR1 and CDR2: LGHDT and YNNKEL (reference sequence). CDR3 coding DNA: TGTGCCAGCAGCCGAGGACAGGGTGAAACCGGGGAGCTGTTTTTT. Its protein product is CASSRGQGETGELFF.

This clone has only one observation. The chain employs TRBV15 and TRBJ2-1; a weak D match, TRBD2 (6 bases). Germline loops: CDR1 LNHNV, CDR2 YYDKDF (reference sequence). This CDR3 region has 18 residues. V was shortened by 3 bases and J by 4 bases, with 22 bases between the two germline ends. CDR3 nucleotides: TGTGCCACCAGCAGGCAAGAACTAGCCGGAGGCTTATACAATGAGCAGTTCTTC. Residues: CATSRQELAGGLYNEQFF.

The chain joins TRBV11-3 to TRBJ2-1; D perhaps matches TRBD2 (5 bases). From germline, CDR1 is SGHNT and CDR2 YENEEA. This CDR3 has 11 amino acids. Deletions cut 5 bases from V and 12 bases from J, with 11 bases between. CDR3 amino acids: CASSLRGPQFF. The DNA of the CDR3 is TGTGCCAGCAGCCTTCGGGGTCCGCAGTTCTTC.

This sequence joins TRBV9 and TRBJ2-1, with 9 bases identical to TRBD2. The germline CDR1 and CDR2 sequences are SGDLS and YYNGEE. The CDR3 totals 16 residues. The V and J ends lost 7 bases and 4 bases, in that order; junction bases with no gene match: 12. The CDR3 protein is CASSQRGAGSYNEQFF. The CDR3 bases are TGTGCCAGCTCTCAGCGGGGGGCCGGCTCTTACAATGAGCAGTTCTTC.

Here the CDR3 DNA reads TGTGCCAGCTCACCAAACAGGGTAGAGAATGAAAAACTGTTTTTT. Translated: CASSPNRVENEKLFF. The chain recombines TRBV18 with TRBJ1-4; tentatively, D is TRBD1 (6 bases). V lost 2 bases and J 5 bases, leaving 12 bases between the germline ends. In germline, CDR1 is KGHSH, CDR2 LQKENI. This CDR3 contains 15 residues. Using reference TRBV18 and TRBJ1-4 for the parts outside the CDR3, the full variable domain is NAGVMQNPRHLVRRRGQEARLRCSPMKGHSHVYWYRQLPEEGLKFMVYLQKENIIDESGMPKERFSAEFPKEGPSILRIQQVVRGDSAAYFCASSPNRVENEKLFFGSGTQLSVL.

The chain carries TRBV30 and TRBJ2-1; the match to TRBD2 covers 8 bases. The CDR3 has 14 amino acids. Germline values: CDR1 GTSNPN, CDR2 SVGIG (reference sequence). The V and J ends lost 8 bases and 7 bases, in that order; junction bases with no gene match: 13. In DNA, the CDR3 is TGTGCCGGAGCAGCGGGAGACCGGGGAAATGAGCAGTTCTTC. It encodes CAGAAGDRGNEQFF. Complete variable domain (other parts from reference TRBV30 and TRBJ2-1): SQTIHQWPATLVQPVGSPLSLECTVEGTSNPNLYWYRQAAGRGLQLLFYSVGIGQISSEVPQNLSASRPQDRQFILSSKKLLLSDSGFYLCAGAAGDRGNEQFFGPGTRLTVL.

This sequence joins TRBV30 and TRBJ2-5; 7 bases align to TRBD1. The junction had 9 bases not matched to a gene; V was cut back by 1 base and J by 4 bases. Germline CDR1 is GTSNPN and CDR2 is SVGIG (reference sequence). This CDR3 region has 15 residues. CDR3 residues: CAWSARQGVIETQYF. The CDR3 region has the DNA TGTGCCTGGAGTGCGCGACAGGGAGTGATAGAGACCCAGTACTTC.

On this clone: The same CDR3 can be traced to other DNA sequences in this sample. V and J are TRBV14 and TRBJ1-1; TRBD1 might be the D (5 bases). The CDR3 is 13 amino acids. Germline V lookup: CDR1 SGHDN, CDR2 FVKESK. V lost 5 bases to trimming and J lost 4 bases, with 11 bases between them. The CDR3 here is CASSGGVGTEAFF. The CDR3 DNA reads TGTGCCAGCAGCGGGGGGGTGGGCACTGAAGCTTTCTTT.

This clone was seen only a few times. The rearrangement links TRBV27 to TRBJ1-3, with D tentatively TRBD1 (6 bases). V was trimmed by 5 bases and J by 4 bases, leaving 12 bases between them. The CDR3 consists of 14 residues. Germline lookup yields CDR1 MNHEY and CDR2 SMNVEV (reference sequence). DNA of the CDR3: TGTGCCAGCAGTGGACAGAAATTAGGAAACACCATATATTTT. Translating it yields CASSGQKLGNTIYF.

The rearrangement links TRBV2 to TRBJ2-7; the D gene is possibly TRBD2 (6 bases). The CDR3 has 15 amino acids. V shed 7 bases and J shed 2 bases, with 18 bases lying between them. Germline values: CDR1 SNHLY, CDR2 FYNNEI. CDR3 DNA: TGTGCCAGCATGGACCCGCGGGACGATCCCTACGAGCAGTACGTC. Translating gives CASMDPRDDPYEQYV.

This rearrangement joins TRBV30 to TRBJ2-7; 7 bases are shared with TRBD1. The junction had 3 bases not matched to a gene; V was cut back by 1 base and J by 3 bases. The CDR3 contains 13 residues. CDR1 is GTSNPN and CDR2 is SVGIG in the germline V gene (reference sequence). Here the CDR3 reads CAWSATGRYEQYV. The CDR3 DNA reads TGTGCCTGGAGTGCGACAGGGCGCTACGAGCAGTACGTC.

The chain couples TRBV4-3 to TRBJ2-4; the D gene is possibly TRBD2 (5 bases). V dropped 2 bases and J dropped 5 bases, with 10 bases sitting between them. Looked up from germline, CDR1 is LGHNA and CDR2 is YSLEER. The CDR3 consists of 14 residues. The CDR3 bases are TGCGCCAGCAGCCAACTGGGGAGACAAAACATTCAGTACTTC. Translating gives CASSQLGRQNIQYF.

The chain recombines TRBV6-1 with TRBJ1-3; tentatively, D is TRBD1 (5 bases). The V gene lost 4 bases and the J gene lost 0 bases, with 13 bases spanning the gap. Germline loops: CDR1 MNHNS, CDR2 SASEGT. The CDR3 loop spans 16 amino acids. The CDR3: CASSVGGAGSGNTIYF. The CDR3 DNA sequence: TGTGCCAGCAGTGTCGGCGGGGCTGGCTCTGGAAACACCATATATTTT.

The gene calls are TRBV5-6 and TRBJ1-4; 8 positions match TRBD1. The V gene's germline CDR1 is SGHDT and CDR2 YYEEEE. This CDR3 is 15 amino acids long. Unmatched junction bases numbered 10, after V lost 4 bases and J lost 8 bases. The CDR3 bases are TGTGCCAGCAGCCGAAACCTCAGGGGGCGGGAAAAACTGTTTTTT. Translation: CASSRNLRGREKLFF.

This sequence joins TRBV2 and TRBJ2-1, with TRBD2 as a possible D gene (5 bases). Deletions cut 2 bases from V and 3 bases from J, with 11 bases between. Germline V gene sequence: CDR1 SNHLY, CDR2 FYNNEI. This CDR3 has 15 amino acids. CDR3 sequence reads: CASSERRIVYNEQFF. The CDR3 nucleotides read TGTGCCAGCAGTGAACGGAGGATCGTCTACAATGAGCAGTTCTTC.

This sequence joins TRBV19 and TRBJ1-2, with D possibly matching TRBD1 (5 bases). Trimming removed 8 bases from V and 0 bases from J, with 13 bases in between. The germline CDR1 and CDR2 sequences are LNHDA and SQIVND (reference sequence). CDR3 length equals 14 residues. The CDR3 bases are TGTGCCAGTGAAACGACAGAGACTAACTATGGCTACACCTTC. It yields the protein CASETTETNYGYTF.

The chain carries TRBV7-2 and TRBJ2-1; 7 bases fit TRBD1. Germline V lookup: CDR1 SGHTA, CDR2 FQGNSA. J lost 3 bases, V lost 1 base, and 3 bases had no gene match. The CDR3 sequence is 15 residues long. CDR3 amino acids: CASSLGTGLYNEQFF. CDR3 sequence (DNA): TGTGCCAGCAGCTTAGGGACAGGACTCTACAATGAGCAGTTCTTC. Based on the CDR3 plus reference TRBV7-2 and TRBJ2-1, the full variable domain is GAGVSQSPSNKVTEKGKDVELRCDPISGHTALYWYRQSLGQGLEFLIYFQGNSAPDKSGLPSDRFSAERTGGSVSTLTIQRTQQEDSAVYLCASSLGTGLYNEQFFGPGTRLTVL.

V is TRBV7-2 and J is TRBJ2-3; 12 bases map to TRBD2. The trim removed 3 bases at V and 1 base at J, leaving 5 bases unmatched. CDR1 is SGHTA and CDR2 is FQGNSA in the germline V gene. This CDR3 region has 17 residues. The CDR3 DNA reads as TGTGCCAGCAGCTTTCAAAGACTAGCGGGAGGCACAGATACGCAGTATTTT. Its translation: CASSFQRLAGGTDTQYF.

The chain combines TRBV3-1 (or the pseudogene TRBV3-2) with TRBJ2-4; D gene ambiguous. CDR1 LGHDT and CDR2 YNNKEL come from the germline V gene (reference sequence). V lost 4 bases and J 0 bases, leaving 7 bases between the germline ends. This CDR3 contains 14 residues. The CDR3 region is CASSLRVAKNIQYF. CDR3 coding DNA: TGTGCCAGCAGCCTACGGGTAGCCAAAAACATTCAGTACTTC.

The J gene is TRBJ2-2, the V gene TRBV24-1, with D possibly TRBD2 on 5 matching bases. V was cut by 4 bases and J by 5 bases, with 22 bases left in between. The CDR3 sequence is 18 residues long. CDR1 is KGHDR and CDR2 is SFDVKD in the germline V gene. This chain's CDR3 is CATSDHPPQRGGTGELFF. As DNA, the CDR3 is TGTGCCACCAGTGACCATCCCCCTCAGCGAGGAGGTACCGGGGAGCTGTTTTTT.

The chain combines TRBV5-4 with TRBJ2-1; 10 bases are shared with TRBD2. Germline V CDR1 and CDR2: SGHNT, YYREEE (reference sequence). Trimming took 4 bases from V and 2 from J; bases not matched to a gene: 9. This CDR3 region has 17 residues. The chain's CDR3 is CASSPEASGSPYNEQFF. CDR3 DNA sequence: TGTGCCAGCAGCCCGGAGGCTAGCGGGAGTCCCTACAATGAGCAGTTCTTC.

The gene calls are TRBV27 and TRBJ1-5; 7 bases fit TRBD1. Germline V gene data show CDR1 as MNHEY and CDR2 as SMNVEV (reference sequence). This CDR3 spans 15 amino acids. The V and J ends lost 5 bases and 3 bases, in that order; junction bases with no gene match: 7. CDR3 sequence: CASSPRTGHNQPQHF. The CDR3 nucleotides are TGTGCCAGCAGTCCCCGGACAGGCCACAATCAGCCCCAGCATTTT.